The next 2 T cell receptor beta chains were all read from a single sample in a study of CD4 and CD8 cells across lung adenocarcinoma regions (dated by TCRdb to the late 2010s). Libraries were made using PCR. Sequencing instrument: HiSeq X Ten. Starting from the raw public reads, TCRdb applied fastp trimming at Q25, assembled clones with MiXCR and retained in-frame beta chains. Records with the same CDR3 protein are collapsed into one entry carrying the most frequent genes and DNA. This sample comprises thousands of distinct CDR3 sequences, roughly 44% of them detected only once. Around 95% of the sample lies in the top ten. Source material: CD8+ T cells from the center of a lung tumor. The cell subset or site label, as the study defines it: tumor center region. The receptors derive from a male donor with lung adenocarcinoma. The CD4 and CD8 labels of this study may be unreliable.

The chain employs TRBV6-1 and TRBJ2-1; the D is unclear. This CDR3 spans 14 amino acids. Germline values: CDR1 MNHNS, CDR2 SASEGT. The germline V and J ends were trimmed by 8 bases and 3 bases, with 14 bases remaining between them. The CDR3 loop is CASGTSDHYNEQFF. In DNA form, the CDR3 reads TGTGCCAGCGGAACATCCGACCACTACAATGAGCAGTTCTTC.

The chain's CDR3 is CASRSPGGSNEQFF. In DNA, the CDR3 is TGTGCCAGCAGGAGTCCGGGAGGTAGTAATGAGCAGTTCTTC. This chain uses TRBV6-1 with TRBJ2-1; TRBD2 aligns across 7 bases. Germline V gene sequence: CDR1 MNHNS, CDR2 SASEGT. CDR3 size: 14 residues. V lost 6 bases and J lost 7; bases outside the gene matches: 9.